The 10 T cell receptor beta chains below were found in one sample sequenced in a study of PD-1 blockade in classical Hodgkin lymphoma. Each and every patient relapsed after autologous stem cell transplantation, and patients got differing brentuximab vedotin exposure. Sequencing used immunoSEQ multiplex PCR; TCRdb keeps in-frame clones, though not all of them. The sample has over 25,000 clones, around 80% seen once; the top ten hold roughly 11%. The sequencing used peripheral blood mononuclear cells (PBMCs), collected before the second cycle of nivolumab. All receptors derive from a human donor with classical Hodgkin lymphoma.

This clone was recorded once. This chain connects TRBV20-1 to TRBJ2-3; the D is unclear. This CDR3 has 11 residues. V was pared by 5 bases and J by 6 bases, with 9 bases between. The germline V gene encodes CDR1 DFQATT and CDR2 SNEGSKA (reference sequence). The DNA of the CDR3 is TGCAGTGCTGTGAGTGGGGATACGCAGTATTTT. Residues: CSAVSGDTQYF.

The V gene is TRBV28, the J gene TRBJ1-6, with TRBD1 matching 7 bases. J lost 5 bases, V lost 5 bases, and 0 bases had no gene match. There are 13 residues in the CDR3. Germline CDR1 MDHEN, CDR2 SYDVKM. This chain's CDR3 is CASSGTDNSPLHF. CDR3 coding DNA: TGTGCCAGCAGTGGGACAGATAATTCACCCCTCCACTTT. Looking up the rest from reference TRBV28 and TRBJ1-6 gives the full variable domain: DVKVTQSSRYLVKRTGEKVFLECVQDMDHENMFWYRQDPGLGLRLIYFSYDVKMKEKGDIPEGYSVSREKKERFSLILESASTNQTSMYLCASSGTDNSPLHFGNGTRLTVT.

The chain links TRBV5-1 to TRBJ1-4; possibly TRBD1 for D (5 bases). V shed 4 bases and J shed 3 bases, with 10 bases lying between them. The CDR3 covers 14 residues. CDR1 and CDR2 from the germline V gene are SGHRS and YFSETQ. The CDR3, as DNA: TGCGCCAGCAGCATCGGGGGGTCTAATGAAAAACTGTTTTTT. Translating it yields CASSIGGSNEKLFF.

This clone was seen just once. This sequence joins TRBV5-4 and TRBJ1-1; tentative D call: TRBD1 (5 bases). Germline V gene lookup returns CDR1 SGHNT and CDR2 YYREEE (reference sequence). Between the trimmed V and J ends, which lost 3 bases and 10 bases, there was a span of 19 bases. The CDR3 has 14 amino acids. DNA for the CDR3: TGTGCCAGCAGCTCGGGACTGTTCTTGGGCGGAGCTTTCTTT. Its protein is CASSSGLFLGGAFF.

About this clone itself: Other DNA sequences in this specimen translate into the identical CDR3. The gene calls are TRBV4-1 and TRBJ2-7, with D tentatively TRBD1 (5 bases). Per the germline V gene, CDR1 is MGHRA and CDR2 is YSYEKL. Between the trimmed V and J ends, which lost 0 bases and 2 bases, there was a span of 8 bases. The CDR3 consists of 14 residues. Here the CDR3 reads CASSQDGAAYEQYF. CDR3 sequence (DNA): TGCGCCAGCAGCCAAGATGGGGCCGCCTACGAGCAGTACTTC.

The V gene is TRBV4-3, the J gene TRBJ1-2; D uncertain. V lost 0 bases and J lost 8, with 7 bases in between. Germline V CDR1 and CDR2: LGHNA, YSLEER. This CDR3 is 12 amino acids long. The DNA of the CDR3 is TGCGCCAGCAGCCAAGAAAAGGAGGGCTACACCTTC. It is translated as CASSQEKEGYTF.

The count of this clone is one. The rearrangement joins TRBV28 to TRBJ2-7; D unclear. V lost 3 bases and J 3 bases, leaving 12 bases between the germline ends. The CDR3 contains 14 residues. Germline V lookup: CDR1 MDHEN, CDR2 SYDVKM. CDR3 sequence reads: CASSLGSLNYEQYF. Written as DNA, the CDR3 is TGTGCCAGCAGTTTGGGCAGTCTAAACTACGAGCAGTACTTC.

The chain links TRBV7-2 to TRBJ2-3; tentatively, D is TRBD1 or TRBD2 (5 bases each). Trimming removed 5 bases at V and 1 base at J, with 10 bases between. The germline V gene encodes CDR1 SGHTA and CDR2 FQGNSA. This CDR3 contains 14 residues. The CDR3 sequence: CASSVRDGTDTQYF. CDR3 DNA: TGTGCCAGCAGCGTAAGGGACGGCACAGATACGCAGTATTTT. The full variable domain, in which reference TRBV7-2 and TRBJ2-3 provide the parts outside the CDR3, is GAGVSQSPSNKVTEKGKDVELRCDPISGHTALYWYRQSLGQGLEFLIYFQGNSAPDKSGLPSDRFSAERTGGSVSTLTIQRTQQEDSAVYLCASSVRDGTDTQYFGPGTRLTVL.

The chain combines TRBV2 with TRBJ1-2; D unclear. V dropped 2 bases and J dropped 2 bases, with 6 bases sitting between them. The CDR3 has 13 amino acids. Per the germline V gene, CDR1 is SNHLY and CDR2 is FYNNEI. CDR3 residues: CASSESGNYGYTF. The CDR3 region has the DNA TGTGCCAGCAGTGAATCTGGGAACTATGGCTACACCTTC.

The chain links TRBV4-2 to TRBJ1-2; perhaps TRBD1 as D (6 bases). The CDR3 spans 14 residues. Trimming removed 4 bases at V and 4 bases at J, with 13 bases between. Germline V gene lookup returns CDR1 LGHNA and CDR2 YNFKEQ. This CDR3 reads CASSPTGYGYGYTF. CDR3 DNA: TGTGCCAGCAGCCCCACAGGGTATGGCTATGGCTACACCTTC.